This T cell receptor (beta chain) was found in a study of OX40 agonist ivuxolimab in advanced cancers. Study-level information: Ivuxolimab was delivered to patients intravenously every 2 weeks at doses spanning 0.01 to 10 mg/kg. Hepatocellular carcinoma, melanoma, renal cell or head and neck cancer affected the dose-escalation patients. The group had a mean age of 60 years, ranged from 23 to 79, and was less than 85% male.

Generated by immunoSEQ multiplex PCR, the TCRdb table keeps only in-frame clones and is missing some. Here the sample spans about 30,000 clones, 79% being singletons. This clone was counted between two and nine times. Its antigen remains unknown. Study findings and constraints: Some patients who did not respond also had low normalized T-cell clonal expansion.

This clonotype was sampled from an adult with an advanced solid tumor such as melanoma, head and neck, liver or kidney cancer. Here the sequenced sample was CD4+ or CD8+ T cells sorted from blood, taken in a trial of the OX40 agonist ivuxolimab.

CDR3 loop: CASSVAGFLNYGYTF. The CDR3 nucleotides are TGCGCCAGCAGCGTCGCAGGATTTTTAAACTATGGCTACACCTTC. V is TRBV5-1 and J is TRBJ1-2; no reliable D call. The CDR3 is 15 residues long. CDR1 and CDR2 (germline): SGHRS, YFSETQ. V was clipped by 4 bases and J by 2 bases, with 15 bases between them.